Below, one T cell receptor (beta chain) is given with its context. What it binds is unknown. UMIs were added to TCR cDNA along with a universal primer site when it was made by 5'RACE template switching. TCRdb used MiXCR to reprocess the 5' RACE reads, holding one entry per CDR3 protein. The sample lists around 350,000 distinct CDR3 sequences, approximately 10% occurring once. The CDR3 totals 11 residues. The V gene lost 3 bases and the J gene lost 9 bases, with 6 bases spanning the gap. The sample comes from a study of T cells after yellow fever vaccination. Study-level results: Primary-vaccination clones mostly resurfaced post-booster (approximately 96% CD4, just under 90% CD8).

The chain uses TRBV12-3 or TRBV12-4 and TRBJ2-1; D not certain. The receptor was isolated from a man aged 18 to 29 who received the YFV17D yellow fever vaccine. The sequenced sample was PBMCs, obtained on the day of the first yellow fever vaccination. The chain's CDR3 is CASSFMGEQFF. The CDR3 nucleotides are TGTGCCAGCAGTTTTATGGGTGAGCAGTTCTTC.